This TCR beta chain was profiled in a study of OX40 agonist ivuxolimab in advanced cancers. Study background: The mean age was 60 years, ranging from 23 to 79, with around four fifths of participants male. Three dose-escalation patients had partial responses: one with hepatocellular carcinoma and two with cutaneous melanoma.

This table comes from immunoSEQ multiplex PCR, and its TCRdb copy is limited to in-frame clones, with some not included. The table shows around 40,000 clones, with 82% occurring only once. In the case of this clone: Its antigen is currently unknown.

The CDR3 extends over 14 amino acids. V was clipped by 5 bases and J by 3 bases; unmatched bases: 6. Germline V gene lookup returns CDR1 SGHAT and CDR2 FQNNGV. Study results and caveats: Clones of CD4+ and CD8+ blood T cells grew by week 6 at doses of 0.1 to 3.0 mg/kg. Among the lowest peripheral clonal expansion occurred in 0.1-3.0 mg/kg partial responders.

The receptor's source is an adult with an advanced solid tumor such as melanoma, head and neck, liver or kidney cancer. The rearrangement links TRBV11-2 to TRBJ2-7; TRBD2 matches at 8 bases. The input for sequencing was CD4+ or CD8+ T cells sorted from blood, taken in a trial of the OX40 agonist ivuxolimab. The CDR3 DNA sequence: TGTGCCAGCAGCCCAAGCGGGAGCTACTACGAGCAGTACTTC. It encodes CASSPSGSYYEQYF.